This TCR beta chain came from a study of T cells after yellow fever vaccination. A process of 5'RACE template switching, which added a universal primer site and UMIs, was used to make TCR cDNA. Using its own MiXCR run on the 5' RACE reads, TCRdb lists one record per CDR3 protein. The table records hundreds of thousands of distinct CDR3 sequences, around 3.9% of them present only once. CDR3 length equals 14 residues. V lost 7 bases and J lost 0, with 12 bases in between. Germline assignment: CDR1 SGHRS and CDR2 YFSETQ. The rearrangement uses TRBV5-1 and TRBJ2-3; possibly TRBD1 or TRBD2 for D (6 bases each). This specimen consisted of PBMCs, obtained on the day of the yellow fever booster vaccination. The origin of this receptor is a man between 18 and 35 years old who received the YFV17D yellow fever vaccine. The CDR3 sequence: CASGRGPSTDTQYF. CDR3 bases: TGCGCCAGCGGACGGGGGCCGAGCACAGATACGCAGTATTTT. The entire variable domain, with the rest obtained from reference TRBV5-1 and TRBJ2-3, is as follows: KAGVTQTPRYLIKTRGQQVTLSCSPISGHRSVSWYQQTPGQGLQFLFEYFSETQRNKGNFPGRFSGRQFSNSRSEMNVSTLELGDSALYLCASGRGPSTDTQYFGPGTRLTVL.